This section outlines one T cell receptor beta chain sequence together with its context. This clonotype was picked up one time. Its antigen target is currently unknown. Base qualities are not recorded, but no much larger clone differs from it by a single base. Evidence from a single read is weak. The record originates from a study of CD4 T cell repertoires and nickel (dated by TCRdb to 2018 to 2021). Library creation used RT-PCR. TCRdb records Illumina MiSeq as the sequencer. TCRdb applied fastp at Q25 and MiXCR to the public reads, then kept only in-frame beta chains. All rows with the same CDR3 protein become a single entry with the most common DNA and genes. This sample gives 200 or so distinct CDR3 sequences in total; around 86% of them show up just once. Together, the top ten hold approximately 10% of the sample. The germline V gene (reference sequence) provides CDR1 LGHDT and CDR2 YNNKEL. Inclusive of the bounding cysteine and phenylalanine, the CDR3 is 13 residues long. Here the CDR3 DNA is all that survives: 39 bases in frame from base 1. The V end loses 0 bases and the J end loses 8 bases, and a stretch of 9 bases separates them.

The chain was built from TRBV3-1 and TRBJ2-3; the D gene is not confidently resolved. The sequence derives from a human donor in a nickel allergy study, with or without nickel allergy (not recorded which). It is not recorded whether this sample comes from one donor or several. The sequencing sample was made of CD4+ T cells from blood, not recorded whether cultured. The nucleotide sequence is TGTGCCAGCAGCCAAGAAGATTTCGGTACGCAGTATTTT. This sequence encodes CASSQEDFGTQYF.